This note documents a single T cell receptor beta chain sequence. One base away lies a much larger clone, so this may be a sequencing read error. Time point of the sample: newly diagnosed GD, antithyroid drugs for less than 3 months. PBMC RNA served as the TCR library source. The sample comes from a study of regulatory T cells in long-lasting Graves disease. Looking at the study overall: Graves' patients, newly diagnosed, had taken antithyroid drugs under 3 months.

Arm-PCR of CDR3 regions with iRepertoire HTBI primers generated TCR beta libraries. Via MiXCR, TCRdb re-called the multiplex PCR reads, giving one row per CDR3 protein. The data contain hundreds of thousands of distinct CDR3 sequences, approximately 15% of them singletons. Trimming took 5 bases from V and 12 from J, leaving 13 bases between them. CDR3 length: 11 amino acids. CDR1 is MDHEN and CDR2 is SYDVKM in the germline V gene. This same sample was also taken into another study, of T cells in Graves' hyperthyroidism and ophthalmopathy. This second study notes: Patients aged 18 to 65 had newly diagnosed hyperthyroidism of under 2 months' duration.

The chain uses TRBV28 and TRBJ2-5, with a tentative D call TRBD1 (5 bases). The specimen was peripheral blood mononuclear cells (PBMCs), collected at new diagnosis, from a patient treated with antithyroid drugs. The receptor's source is a woman in her twenties or thirties with Graves disease. This CDR3 reads CASSARVAKYF. CDR3 bases: TGTGCCAGCAGTGCCAGGGTAGCCAAGTACTTC. The full variable domain, rest sourced from reference TRBV28 and TRBJ2-5, is DVKVTQSSRYLVKRTGEKVFLECVQDMDHENMFWYRQDPGLGLRLIYFSYDVKMKEKGDIPEGYSVSREKKERFSLILESASTNQTSMYLCASSARVAKYFGPGTRLLVL.